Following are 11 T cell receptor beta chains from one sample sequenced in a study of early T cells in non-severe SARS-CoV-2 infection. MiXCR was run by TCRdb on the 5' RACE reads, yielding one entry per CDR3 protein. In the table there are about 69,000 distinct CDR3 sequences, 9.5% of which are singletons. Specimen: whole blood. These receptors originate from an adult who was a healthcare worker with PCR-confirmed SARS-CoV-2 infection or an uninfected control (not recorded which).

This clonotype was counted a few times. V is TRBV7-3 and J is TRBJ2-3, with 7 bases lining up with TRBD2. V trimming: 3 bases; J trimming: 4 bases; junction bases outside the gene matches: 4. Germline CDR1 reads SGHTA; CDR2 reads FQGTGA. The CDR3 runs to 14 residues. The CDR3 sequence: CASSFGLAADTQYF. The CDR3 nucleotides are TGTGCCAGCAGCTTTGGGCTAGCGGCAGATACGCAGTATTTT.

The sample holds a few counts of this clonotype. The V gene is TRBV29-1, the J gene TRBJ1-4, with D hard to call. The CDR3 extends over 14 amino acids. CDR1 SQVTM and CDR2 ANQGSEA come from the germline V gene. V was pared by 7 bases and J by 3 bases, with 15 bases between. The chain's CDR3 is CSALPSVPNEKLFF. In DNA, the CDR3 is TGCAGCGCCCTTCCCTCCGTCCCTAATGAAAAACTGTTTTTT.

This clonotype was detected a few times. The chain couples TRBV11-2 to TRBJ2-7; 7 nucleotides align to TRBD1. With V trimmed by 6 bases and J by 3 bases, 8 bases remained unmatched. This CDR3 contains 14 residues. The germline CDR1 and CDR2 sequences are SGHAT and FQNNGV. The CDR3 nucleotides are TGTGCCAGCAGGTCCGGGACAGAATACTACGAGCAGTACTTC. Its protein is CASRSGTEYYEQYF.

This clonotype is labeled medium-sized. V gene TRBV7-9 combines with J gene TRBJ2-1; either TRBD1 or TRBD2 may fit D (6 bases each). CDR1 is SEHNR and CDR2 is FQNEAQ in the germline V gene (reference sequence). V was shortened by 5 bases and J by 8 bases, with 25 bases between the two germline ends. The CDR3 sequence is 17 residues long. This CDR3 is CASSPGGGSRGGDEQFF. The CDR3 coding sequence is TGTGCCAGCAGCCCAGGAGGGGGGAGTCGAGGTGGTGATGAGCAGTTCTTC.

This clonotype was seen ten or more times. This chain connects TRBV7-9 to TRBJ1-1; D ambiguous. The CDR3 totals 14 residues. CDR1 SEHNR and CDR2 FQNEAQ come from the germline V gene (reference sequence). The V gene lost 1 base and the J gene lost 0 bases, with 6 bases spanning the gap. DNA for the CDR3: TGTGCCAGCAGCTTAGTGGCGGTGAACACTGAAGCTTTCTTT. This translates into CASSLVAVNTEAFF.

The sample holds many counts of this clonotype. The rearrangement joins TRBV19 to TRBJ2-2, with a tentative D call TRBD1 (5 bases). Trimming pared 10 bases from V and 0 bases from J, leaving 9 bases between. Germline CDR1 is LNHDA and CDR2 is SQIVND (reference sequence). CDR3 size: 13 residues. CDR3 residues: CAIARANTGELFF. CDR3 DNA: TGTGCCATCGCCAGGGCGAACACCGGGGAGCTGTTTTTT.

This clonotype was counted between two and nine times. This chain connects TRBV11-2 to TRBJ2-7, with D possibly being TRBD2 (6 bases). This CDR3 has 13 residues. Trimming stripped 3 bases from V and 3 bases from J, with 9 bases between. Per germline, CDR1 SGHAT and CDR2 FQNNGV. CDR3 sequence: CASSFSGNYEQYF. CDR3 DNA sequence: TGTGCCAGCAGCTTTAGCGGAAACTACGAGCAGTACTTC.

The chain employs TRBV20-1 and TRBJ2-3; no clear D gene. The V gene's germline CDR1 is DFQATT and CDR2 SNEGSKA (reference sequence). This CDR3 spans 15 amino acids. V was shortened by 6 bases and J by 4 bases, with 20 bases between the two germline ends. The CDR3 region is CSATLRLMDADTQYF. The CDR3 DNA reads TGCAGTGCAACCCTTAGGCTCATGGATGCAGATACGCAGTATTTT.

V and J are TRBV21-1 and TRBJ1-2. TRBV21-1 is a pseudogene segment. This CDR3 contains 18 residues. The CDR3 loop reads CASSKTLTSPPPNYGYTF. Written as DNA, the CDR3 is TGTGCCAGCAGCAAAACTTTGACTAGCCCGCCCCCTAACTATGGCTACACCTTC.

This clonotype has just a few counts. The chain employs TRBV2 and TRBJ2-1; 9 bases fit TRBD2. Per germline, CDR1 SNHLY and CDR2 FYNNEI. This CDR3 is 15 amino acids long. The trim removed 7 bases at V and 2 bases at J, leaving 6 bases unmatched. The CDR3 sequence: CASILASGTYNEQFF. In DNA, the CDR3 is TGTGCCAGCATCTTGGCTAGCGGGACCTACAATGAGCAGTTCTTC.

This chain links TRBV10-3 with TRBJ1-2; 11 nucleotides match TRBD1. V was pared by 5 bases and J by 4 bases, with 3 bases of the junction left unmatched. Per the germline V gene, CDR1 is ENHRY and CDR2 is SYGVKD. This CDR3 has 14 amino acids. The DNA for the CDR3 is TGTGCCATCAGTACCGGGACAGGGGGCTATGGCTACACCTTC. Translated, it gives CAISTGTGGYGYTF.